Listed here are 27 T cell receptor beta chains from one sample, sequenced in a study of T cell repertoires in cytomegalovirus infection. Using its own MiXCR run on the reads, TCRdb lists one record per CDR3 protein. There are approximately 550,000 distinct CDR3 sequences in the sample; approximately 17% occur only once, and roughly a quarter lies in the top ten. Sequencing was performed on CD8+ T cells from PBMCs. These TCRs come from a human donor in good health (CMV status not recorded). Some clones in this sample may be carry-over from other donors' samples.

The chain uses TRBV19 and TRBJ2-3; 9 bases fit TRBD2. Per germline, CDR1 LNHDA and CDR2 SQIVND (reference sequence). The CDR3 loop spans 17 amino acids. The J segment lost 0 bases and the V segment lost 3 bases, leaving 7 bases of the junction unmatched. The CDR3 spells CASSIDGLATSTDTQYF. DNA for the CDR3: TGTGCCAGTAGTATCGACGGACTAGCGACTAGCACAGATACGCAGTATTTT.

This clonotype was seen ten or more times. The J gene is TRBJ2-7, the V gene TRBV6-5, with 9 bases that match TRBD2. Germline V gene sequence: CDR1 MNHEY, CDR2 SVGAGI. Germline trimming cut 7 bases from V and 4 bases from J; bases unmatched to any gene: 17. The CDR3 is made up of 17 amino acids. CDR3 sequence reads: CASTFTAAGGGKYEQYF. CDR3 nucleotide sequence: TGTGCCAGCACCTTTACCGCGGCGGGAGGGGGGAAGTACGAGCAGTACTTC.

In its sample, this clonotype was seen many times. This sequence joins TRBV7-4 and TRBJ2-1; D is possibly TRBD2 (6 bases). Germline CDR1 and CDR2: SGHVT and SQSDAQ. V gave up 4 bases and J gave up 0 bases, with 19 bases separating them. The CDR3 is 18 amino acids. In DNA form, the CDR3 reads TGTGCCAGCAGCTCGATCCAAGCGGGTAACAGCTCCTACAATGAGCAGTTCTTC. Amino acid sequence: CASSSIQAGNSSYNEQFF.

This clonotype has ten or more counts. The chain joins TRBV6-5 to TRBJ1-2; no clear D. V lost 6 bases and J 6 bases, leaving 20 bases between the germline ends. Germline loops: CDR1 MNHEY, CDR2 SVGAGI. The CDR3 is 15 amino acids. The CDR3 loop reads CASSSARVSLDGYTF. DNA of the CDR3: TGTGCCAGCAGCTCGGCCAGAGTCTCTTTGGATGGCTACACCTTC.

This clonotype showed up many times. The gene calls are TRBV28 and TRBJ2-2; D gene uncertain. The CDR3 spans 13 residues. Germline V gives CDR1 MDHEN, CDR2 SYDVKM. Deletions cut 5 bases from V and 4 bases from J, with 8 bases between. The CDR3 reads CASSPVSTGELFF. DNA for the CDR3: TGTGCCAGCAGTCCCGTGAGCACCGGGGAGCTGTTTTTT.

The chain has TRBV28 and TRBJ1-5; the D is unclear. CDR3 size: 16 residues. CDR1 MDHEN and CDR2 SYDVKM come from the germline V gene. The germline V and J ends were trimmed by 3 bases and 2 bases, with 14 bases remaining between them. The CDR3: CASSFPKGGGNQPQHF. The CDR3 region has the DNA TGTGCCAGCAGTTTCCCGAAGGGAGGCGGCAATCAGCCCCAGCATTTT.

In its sample, this clonotype was seen many times. This sequence joins TRBV7-9 and TRBJ2-1, with D tentatively TRBD1 or TRBD2 (5 bases each). The CDR3 is made up of 15 amino acids. Germline V gene data show CDR1 as SEHNR and CDR2 as FQNEAQ (reference sequence). Trimming shortened V by 5 bases and J by 7 bases, and 18 bases separated the two germline ends. CDR3 protein: CASSIRQRVGNEQFF. DNA for the CDR3: TGTGCCAGCAGCATCAGACAGAGGGTAGGGAATGAGCAGTTCTTC.

This clonotype came up many times. The J gene is TRBJ2-3, the V gene TRBV7-6, with TRBD1 matching over 7 bases. Unmatched junction bases numbered 7, after V lost 0 bases and J lost 1 base. Germline V gene lookup returns CDR1 SGHVS and CDR2 FNYEAQ. The CDR3 spans 17 residues. The CDR3 DNA reads as TGTGCCAGCAGCTTAGCGTCTGGGACAGTCCGCACAGATACGCAGTATTTT. It translates to CASSLASGTVRTDTQYF.

This clonotype was counted a few times. CDR3: CASSGLRTSGTNEQFF. In nucleotides, the CDR3 is TGTGCCAGCAGCGGCCTTAGGACTAGCGGGACCAATGAGCAGTTCTTC. The chain employs TRBV9 and TRBJ2-1; 12 bases match TRBD2. Trimming removed 3 bases from V and 6 bases from J; junction bases left unmatched: 7. The CDR3 contains 16 residues. The germline CDR1 and CDR2 sequences are SGDLS and YYNGEE.

This clonotype was observed at least ten times. The chain joins TRBV6-5 to TRBJ1-4, with D possibly TRBD1 on 6 matching bases. V was pared by 0 bases and J by 1 base, with 12 bases between. This CDR3 is built from 17 residues. Germline loops: CDR1 MNHEY, CDR2 SVGAGI. CDR3 protein: CASSYSNRELTNEKLFF. The DNA of the CDR3 is TGTGCCAGCAGTTACTCGAACAGGGAGTTAACTAATGAAAAACTGTTTTTT.

The chain has TRBV5-6 and TRBJ1-1, with D maybe TRBD1 (5 bases). The ends were cut back, 2 bases at V and 10 bases at J, with 24 bases in the middle. In germline, CDR1 is SGHDT, CDR2 YYEEEE. This CDR3 spans 16 amino acids. This chain's CDR3 is CASSFGTRDRTEVAFF. The CDR3 DNA is TGTGCCAGCAGCTTTGGGACCCGAGACAGAACCGAAGTAGCTTTCTTT.

This clonotype has only a few counts. V usage is TRBV6-1 and J usage is TRBJ1-3; D is undetermined. This CDR3 contains 14 residues. The germline V gene encodes CDR1 MNHNS and CDR2 SASEGT. Trimming cost V 2 bases and J 2 bases, with 7 bases left between them. The CDR3 DNA reads as TGTGCCAGCAGTGAAACGAGGGCTGGAAACACCATATATTTT. Translating it yields CASSETRAGNTIYF.

This clonotype was seen at least ten times. V usage is TRBV7-8 and J usage is TRBJ2-7, with D possibly being TRBD1 (5 bases). The germline V gene has CDR1 SGHVS and CDR2 FQNEAQ. V lost 4 bases and J lost 0, with 16 bases in between. There are 16 residues in the CDR3. The CDR3: CASSWGHASSSYEQYF. CDR3 sequence (DNA): TGTGCCAGCAGCTGGGGCCATGCTTCGAGCTCCTACGAGCAGTACTTC.

This sequence joins TRBV6-6 and TRBJ2-1; 9 bases map to TRBD2. The CDR3 runs 15 residues. CDR1 is MNHNY and CDR2 is SVGAGI in the germline V gene (reference sequence). The V and J ends lost 8 bases and 4 bases, in that order; junction bases with no gene match: 9. This CDR3 is CASAEGREGYNEQFF. CDR3 sequence (DNA): TGTGCCAGCGCCGAGGGGCGGGAGGGATACAATGAGCAGTTCTTC.

The gene calls are TRBV5-1 and TRBJ1-1; TRBD1 agrees at 8 bases. CDR3 length equals 16 residues. V lost 4 bases and J lost 0; bases outside the gene matches: 8. Germline CDR1 and CDR2: SGHRS and YFSETQ. The CDR3 loop reads CASSTGDRSMNTEAFF. The CDR3 DNA reads TGCGCCAGCAGCACCGGGGACAGGAGTATGAACACTGAAGCTTTCTTT.

The chain is built from TRBV9 and TRBJ1-1; D not resolved. The V end was cut by 4 bases, the J end by 1 base, with 11 bases between. This CDR3 comprises 14 residues. Germline CDR1 is SGDLS and CDR2 is YYNGEE. CDR3 coding DNA: TGTGCCAGCAGCCCCCGACAAGAGAACACTGAAGCTTTCTTT. Its translation is CASSPRQENTEAFF.

As regards this clonotype: A read error may explain this, as a much larger clone is one base away. V usage is TRBV11-2 and J usage is TRBJ1-5; tentative D call: TRBD1 (6 bases). Germline V gene sequence: CDR1 SGHAT, CDR2 FQNNGV. The CDR3 totals 14 residues. The germline V and J ends were trimmed by 3 bases and 9 bases, with 15 bases remaining between them. The CDR3 sequence: CASSFGEGELPQHF. CDR3 DNA sequence: TGTGCCAGCAGCTTCGGGGAGGGGGAACTGCCCCAGCATTTT. Based on the CDR3 plus reference TRBV11-2 and TRBJ1-5, the full variable domain is EAGVAQSPRYKIIEKRQSVAFWCNPISGHATLYWYQQILGQGPKLLIQFQNNGVVDDSQLPKDRFSAERLKGVDSTLKIQPAKLEDSAVYLCASSFGEGELPQHFGDGTRLSIL.

This clonotype was seen a few times. This chain connects TRBV4-1 to TRBJ2-1; D possibly corresponds to TRBD1 (6 bases). The V end was cut by 1 base, the J end by 4 bases, with 17 bases between. Per the germline V gene, CDR1 is MGHRA and CDR2 is YSYEKL. This CDR3 region has 17 residues. CDR3 in DNA: TGCGCCAGCAGCCAAGTTGAGACAGGAGCTGTGTACAATGAGCAGTTCTTC. Its protein is CASSQVETGAVYNEQFF.

Many counts were recorded for this clonotype. This sequence joins TRBV7-9 and TRBJ2-7, with D uncertain. The CDR3 loop spans 13 amino acids. With 5 bases removed from V and 2 bases from J, the gap between germline ends came to 10 bases. Per germline, CDR1 SEHNR and CDR2 FQNEAQ (reference sequence). DNA of the CDR3: TGTGCCAGCAGCACAGATATTACCTACGAGCAGTACTTC. This codes for CASSTDITYEQYF.

This clonotype was detected only a few times. This chain links TRBV10-3 with TRBJ1-2; D is possibly TRBD1 (6 bases). CDR3 size: 16 residues. V lost 0 bases and J 0 bases, leaving 11 bases between the germline ends. Germline CDR1 is ENHRY and CDR2 is SYGVKD. CDR3 sequence reads: CAISESTRGANYGYTF. The CDR3 DNA is TGTGCCATCAGTGAGTCAACCAGGGGAGCTAACTATGGCTACACCTTC.

This clonotype was observed many times. The V call is TRBV7-9, the J call TRBJ2-3, with 9 bases aligning to TRBD1. The length of the CDR3 is 18 residues. Per the germline V gene, CDR1 is SEHNR and CDR2 is FQNEAQ (reference sequence). The V gene end was trimmed by 5 bases and the J gene end by 4 bases; junction bases not matched to a gene: 16. CDR3 in DNA: TGTGCCAGCAGCGTAAACCCGGGACAGGGATTGGTGGCAGATACGCAGTATTTT. Encoded protein: CASSVNPGQGLVADTQYF. The full variable domain, completed using reference TRBV7-9 and TRBJ2-3, is DTGVSQNPRHKITKRGQNVTFRCDPISEHNRLYWYRQTLGQGPEFLTYFQNEAQLEKSRLLSDRFSAERPKGSFSTLEIQRTEQGDSAMYLCASSVNPGQGLVADTQYFGPGTRLTVL.

In this sample, this clonotype turned up a few times. This chain joins TRBV2 and TRBJ1-2, with 11 bases matching TRBD1. There are 15 residues in the CDR3. With 5 bases clipped from V and 0 bases from J, the junction kept 2 bases outside the gene matches. Germline CDR1 reads SNHLY; CDR2 reads FYNNEI. CDR3 region: CASSRTGGSNYGYTF. Written as DNA, the CDR3 is TGTGCCAGCAGTAGGACAGGGGGCTCTAACTATGGCTACACCTTC.

This chain joins TRBV3-1 and TRBJ1-1, with a possible D match to TRBD1 (6 bases). The CDR3 spans 15 residues. Trimming left V 1 base short and J 3 bases short, with 12 bases between. Germline loops: CDR1 LGHDT, CDR2 YNNKEL (reference sequence). The CDR3 coding sequence is TGTGCCAGCAGCCAAGGGGCAGGGGACTACACTGAAGCTTTCTTT. Its protein product is CASSQGAGDYTEAFF.

This sequence joins TRBV13 and TRBJ1-6; D unresolved. The CDR3 covers 14 residues. Germline CDR1 reads PRHDT; CDR2 reads FYEKMQ (reference sequence). V was trimmed by 7 bases and J by 6 bases, leaving 13 bases between them. CDR3 DNA: TGTGCCAGCAAGGAGGAGCTAGGTAATTCACCCCTCCACTTT. Translation gives CASKEELGNSPLHF.

There are a few counts of this clonotype. The chain has TRBV5-1 and TRBJ1-2; no clear D. This CDR3 has 13 residues. Trimming took off 0 bases at V and 8 bases at J, with 11 bases between the two ends. The germline CDR1 and CDR2 sequences are SGHRS and YFSETQ. The CDR3 DNA sequence: TGCGCCAGCAGCTTGGAAACAGCGGGAGGCTACACCTTC. Amino acid sequence: CASSLETAGGYTF.

This clonotype was found many times. The chain couples TRBV4-1 to TRBJ1-5; possibly TRBD1 for D (6 bases). The CDR3 length is 15 residues. Trimming left V 8 bases short and J 5 bases short, with 19 bases between. Germline V CDR1 and CDR2: MGHRA, YSYEKL. The CDR3 DNA reads TGCGCCAGCTCCCGGGGGGGCGAGTCTTATCAGCCCCAGCATTTT. The encoded protein is CASSRGGESYQPQHF.

The chain has TRBV12-5 and TRBJ1-5; TRBD1 aligns across 7 bases. V gave up 5 bases and J gave up 3 bases; unmatched junction bases: 4. This CDR3 comprises 14 residues. In germline, CDR1 is LGHNT, CDR2 FRNRAP. The CDR3 region is CASGPGTVNQPQHF. CDR3 DNA: TGTGCTAGTGGTCCCGGGACAGTCAATCAGCCCCAGCATTTT.